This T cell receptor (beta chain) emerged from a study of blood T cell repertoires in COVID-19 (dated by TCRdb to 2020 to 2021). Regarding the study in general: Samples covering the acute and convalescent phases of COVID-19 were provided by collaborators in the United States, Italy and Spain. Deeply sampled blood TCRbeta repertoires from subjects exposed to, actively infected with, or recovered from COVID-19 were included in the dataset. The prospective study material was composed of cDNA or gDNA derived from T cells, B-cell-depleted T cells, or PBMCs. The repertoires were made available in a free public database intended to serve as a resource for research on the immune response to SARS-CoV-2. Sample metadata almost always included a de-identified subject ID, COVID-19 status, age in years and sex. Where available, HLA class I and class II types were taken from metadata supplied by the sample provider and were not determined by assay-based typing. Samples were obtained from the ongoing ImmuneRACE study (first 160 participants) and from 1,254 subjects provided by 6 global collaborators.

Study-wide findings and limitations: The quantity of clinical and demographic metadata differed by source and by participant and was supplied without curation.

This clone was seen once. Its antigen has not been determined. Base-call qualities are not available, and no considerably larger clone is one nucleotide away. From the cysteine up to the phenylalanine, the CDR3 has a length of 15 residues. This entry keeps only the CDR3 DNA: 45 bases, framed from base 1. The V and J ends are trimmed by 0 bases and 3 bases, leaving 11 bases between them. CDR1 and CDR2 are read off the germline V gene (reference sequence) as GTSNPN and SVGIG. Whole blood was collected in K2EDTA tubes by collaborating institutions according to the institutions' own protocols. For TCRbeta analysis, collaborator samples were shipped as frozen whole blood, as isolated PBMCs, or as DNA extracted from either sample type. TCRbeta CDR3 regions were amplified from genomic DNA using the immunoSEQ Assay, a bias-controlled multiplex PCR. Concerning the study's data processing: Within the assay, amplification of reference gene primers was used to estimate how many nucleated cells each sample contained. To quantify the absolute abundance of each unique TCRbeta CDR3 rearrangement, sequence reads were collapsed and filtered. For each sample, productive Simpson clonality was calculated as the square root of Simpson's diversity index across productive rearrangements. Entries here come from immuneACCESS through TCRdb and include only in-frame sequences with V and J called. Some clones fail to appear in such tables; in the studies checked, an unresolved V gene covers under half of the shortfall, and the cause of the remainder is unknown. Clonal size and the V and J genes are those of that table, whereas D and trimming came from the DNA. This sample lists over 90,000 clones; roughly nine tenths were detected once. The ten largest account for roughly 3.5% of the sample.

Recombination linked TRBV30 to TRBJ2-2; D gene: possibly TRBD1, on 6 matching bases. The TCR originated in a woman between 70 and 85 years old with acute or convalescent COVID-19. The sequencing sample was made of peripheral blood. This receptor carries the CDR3 CAWSVQGPHTGELFF. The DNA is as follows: TGTGCCTGGAGTGTACAGGGTCCCCACACCGGGGAGCTGTTTTTT.